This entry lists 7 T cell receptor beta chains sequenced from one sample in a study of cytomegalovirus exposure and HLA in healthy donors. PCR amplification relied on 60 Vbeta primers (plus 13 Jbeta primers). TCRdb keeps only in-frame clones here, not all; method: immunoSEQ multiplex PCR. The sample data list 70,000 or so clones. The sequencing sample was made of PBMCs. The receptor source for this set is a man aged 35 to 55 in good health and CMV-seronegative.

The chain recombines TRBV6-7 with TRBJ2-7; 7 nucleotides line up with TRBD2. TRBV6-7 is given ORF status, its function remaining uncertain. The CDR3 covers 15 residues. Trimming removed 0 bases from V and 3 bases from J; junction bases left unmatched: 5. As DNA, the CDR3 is TGTGCCAGCAGTTACTCGAGCGGGATTGGCTACGAGCAGTACTTC. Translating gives CASSYSSGIGYEQYF.

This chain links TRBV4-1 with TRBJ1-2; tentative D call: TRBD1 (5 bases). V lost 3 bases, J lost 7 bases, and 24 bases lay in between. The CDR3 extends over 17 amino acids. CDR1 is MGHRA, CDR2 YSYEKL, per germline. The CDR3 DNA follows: TGCGCCAGCAGCCACGCAATGGAAAGGGGCGCGTCCGGTGGCTACACCTTC. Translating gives CASSHAMERGASGGYTF.

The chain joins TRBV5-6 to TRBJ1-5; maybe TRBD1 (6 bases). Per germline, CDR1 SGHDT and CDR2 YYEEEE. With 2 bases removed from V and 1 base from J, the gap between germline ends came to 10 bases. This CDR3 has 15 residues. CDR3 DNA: TGTGCCAGCAGCTTAGGAAGGGGGAGCAATCAGCCCCAGCATTTT. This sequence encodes CASSLGRGSNQPQHF.

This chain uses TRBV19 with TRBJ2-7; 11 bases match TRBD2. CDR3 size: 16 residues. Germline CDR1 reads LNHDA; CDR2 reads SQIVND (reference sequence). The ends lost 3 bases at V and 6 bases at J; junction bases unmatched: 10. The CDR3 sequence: CASSMNLAGGPLEQYF. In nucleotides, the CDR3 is TGTGCCAGTAGTATGAACTTAGCGGGAGGGCCCCTCGAGCAGTACTTC.

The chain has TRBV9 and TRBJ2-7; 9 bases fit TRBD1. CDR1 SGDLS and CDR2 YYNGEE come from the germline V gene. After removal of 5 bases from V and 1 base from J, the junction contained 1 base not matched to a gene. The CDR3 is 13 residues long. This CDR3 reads CASRGQGSYEQYF. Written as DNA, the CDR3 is TGTGCCAGCAGGGGACAGGGTTCCTACGAGCAGTACTTC. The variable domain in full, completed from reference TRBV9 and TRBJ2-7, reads DSGVTQTPKHLITATGQRVTLRCSPRSGDLSVYWYQQSLDQGLQFLIQYYNGEERAKGNILERFSAQQFPDLHSELNLSSLELGDSALYFCASRGQGSYEQYFGPGTRLTVT.

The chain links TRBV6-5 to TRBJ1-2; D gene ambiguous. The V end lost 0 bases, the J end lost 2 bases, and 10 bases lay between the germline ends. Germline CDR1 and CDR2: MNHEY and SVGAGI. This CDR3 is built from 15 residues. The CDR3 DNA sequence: TGTGCCAGCAGTTACTCGGTGGCAGGAAACTATGGCTACACCTTC. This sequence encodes CASSYSVAGNYGYTF.

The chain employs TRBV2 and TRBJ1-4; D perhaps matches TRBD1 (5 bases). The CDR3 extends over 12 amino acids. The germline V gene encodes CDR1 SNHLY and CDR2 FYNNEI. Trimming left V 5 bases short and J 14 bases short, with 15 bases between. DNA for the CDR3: TGTGCCAGCAGTTCCACCAGGGCGACTCTGTTTTTT. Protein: CASSSTRATLFF.